Presented here are 5 T cell receptor beta chains from one specimen sequenced in a study of T cells in Graves' hyperthyroidism and ophthalmopathy. The source material, RNA transcripts, was used to amplify TCR beta CDR3 regions. The HTBI primer set was used in a first-round RT-PCR of the TCR CDR3. TCRdb analysed the multiplex PCR reads with MiXCR anew, one entry per CDR3 protein. The sample comprises about 600,000 distinct CDR3 sequences, approximately 15% of which are singletons, and 3% to 4% rests with the top ten. Specimen: blood. Every receptor here comes from a woman in her thirties or forties with Graves' ophthalmopathy.

J is TRBJ2-2 and V is TRBV29-1; tentatively, D is TRBD2 (5 bases). This CDR3 spans 14 amino acids. Trimming took off 4 bases at V and 1 base at J, with 10 bases between the two ends. CDR1 SQVTM and CDR2 ANQGSEA come from the germline V gene. The CDR3 here is CSVGEILNTGELFF. The CDR3 DNA reads TGCAGCGTTGGGGAGATTCTGAACACCGGGGAGCTGTTTTTT.

This chain uses TRBV27 with TRBJ1-5; 7 bases align to TRBD1. This CDR3 spans 17 amino acids. The V and J ends lost 6 bases and 1 base, in that order; junction bases with no gene match: 12. From germline, CDR1 is MNHEY and CDR2 SMNVEV (reference sequence). The CDR3 reads CASRRGAGGVSNQPQHF. CDR3 sequence (DNA): TGTGCCAGCAGGCGGGGGGCAGGGGGAGTAAGCAATCAGCCCCAGCATTTT.

There are many counts of this clonotype. This chain uses TRBV5-1 with TRBJ1-1; possibly TRBD1 for D (6 bases). This CDR3 has 16 amino acids. Trimming took 4 bases from V and 4 from J, leaving 20 bases between them. CDR1 and CDR2 (germline): SGHRS, YFSETQ. In DNA form, the CDR3 reads TGCGCCAGCAGCCCCACCCCACAGGGAGCGGTCACTGAAGCTTTCTTT. This encodes CASSPTPQGAVTEAFF.

This clonotype was observed a few times. The chain uses TRBV7-8 and TRBJ1-1; D is unresolved. Germline V CDR1 and CDR2: SGHVS, FQNEAQ. This CDR3 is 12 amino acids long. V lost 4 bases and J lost 5, with 8 bases in between. The CDR3 DNA sequence: TGTGCCAGCAGCTCCCCGACGACTGAAGCTTTCTTT. This sequence encodes CASSSPTTEAFF.

V and J are TRBV5-5 and TRBJ1-2; possible D gene TRBD1, 6 bases. Germline-derived CDR1 and CDR2 are SGHKS and YYEKEE (reference sequence). This CDR3 has 13 amino acids. V lost 3 bases and J 5 bases, leaving 11 bases between the germline ends. The CDR3 region is CASSSTGQYGYTF. Written as DNA, the CDR3 is TGTGCCAGCAGCTCCACAGGGCAGTATGGCTACACCTTC.